The 27 T cell receptor beta chains given below trace back to one sample, sequenced in a study of vaccination and CD4 T cells after COVID-19. Sequencing of DNA taken from cultured CD4+ T cells relied on the Oncomine TCR Beta short-read assay. One entry per CDR3 protein results from TCRdb running MiXCR on the PCR reads. The sample includes thousands of distinct CDR3 sequences, around 62% of them seen just once. Regarding treatment: roughly 10-day PBMC culture with coronavirus spike peptide pools or control peptides (ViraFEST assay). Which antigens these TCRs recognize remains unknown. Input material: CD4+ T cells from blood, cultured in vitro. The receptors come from a human donor who had recovered from COVID-19.

Judged by abundance, this clonotype is large. J is TRBJ2-7 and V is TRBV6-5; 7 nucleotides align to TRBD1. Germline assignment: CDR1 MNHEY and CDR2 SVGAGI. J was trimmed by 5 bases and V by 2 bases; bases with no gene match: 9. This CDR3 contains 15 residues. This CDR3 reads CASSYTGTEGHEQYF. CDR3 in DNA: TGTGCCAGCAGTTACACCGGGACAGAAGGGCACGAGCAGTACTTC.

The V gene is TRBV20-1, the J gene TRBJ2-1; tentatively, D is TRBD2 (6 bases). There are 13 residues in the CDR3. CDR1 is DFQATT and CDR2 is SNEGSKA in the germline V gene (reference sequence). V dropped 6 bases and J dropped 3 bases, with 12 bases sitting between them. CDR3 sequence reads: CSAKEGLYNEQFF. The CDR3 DNA follows: TGCAGTGCCAAAGAGGGACTCTACAATGAGCAGTTCTTC.

The rearrangement links TRBV7-2 to TRBJ2-2, with D perhaps assigned TRBD1 or TRBD2 (6 bases each). This CDR3 has 17 residues. Germline lookup yields CDR1 SGHTA and CDR2 FQGNSA. Trimming removed 2 bases at V and 1 base at J, with 14 bases between. In DNA, the CDR3 is TGTGCCAGCAGCTTAATGGGGAGGACAGTGAACACCGGGGAGCTGTTTTTT. This sequence encodes CASSLMGRTVNTGELFF.

V is TRBV9 and J is TRBJ1-5; D is undetermined. The CDR3 runs 12 residues. Germline CDR1 and CDR2: SGDLS and YYNGEE. V lost 7 bases to trimming and J lost 5 bases, with 10 bases between them. The chain's CDR3 is CASGAEYQPQHF. CDR3 sequence (DNA): TGTGCCAGCGGAGCAGAATATCAGCCCCAGCATTTT.

The count of this clonotype is one. The chain has TRBV7-7 and TRBJ2-2; 9 bases fit TRBD1. This CDR3 comprises 14 residues. Germline V lookup: CDR1 SSHAT, CDR2 FNYEAQ (reference sequence). After removal of 3 bases from V and 7 bases from J, the junction contained 3 bases not matched to a gene. In DNA form, the CDR3 reads TGTGCCAGCAGCTTGAACAGGGGGCTCGGGGAGCTGTTTTTT. It translates to CASSLNRGLGELFF.

This chain links TRBV5-1 with TRBJ2-5, with D hard to call. From germline, CDR1 is SGHRS and CDR2 YFSETQ. Trimming left V 4 bases short and J 1 base short, with 2 bases between. The CDR3 loop spans 11 amino acids. The CDR3 region is CASSPQETQYF. The CDR3 coding sequence is TGCGCCAGCAGCCCCCAAGAGACCCAGTACTTC.

The chain is built from TRBV10-3 and TRBJ1-5; D might be TRBD1 (5 bases). V gave up 0 bases and J gave up 6 bases, with 9 bases separating them. Per germline, CDR1 ENHRY and CDR2 SYGVKD. This CDR3 is built from 14 residues. The CDR3 region is CAISESGGFQPQHF. DNA of the CDR3: TGTGCCATCAGTGAGTCGGGGGGATTTCAGCCCCAGCATTTT.

This clonotype was counted once. The chain joins TRBV11-3 to TRBJ2-5; tentative D call: TRBD2 (6 bases). V was pared by 7 bases and J by 5 bases, with 17 bases between. This CDR3 has 14 residues. The germline gives CDR1 SGHNT, CDR2 YENEEA. This CDR3 reads CASTIYGAGETQYF. The DNA of the CDR3 is TGTGCCAGCACCATTTATGGGGCGGGGGAGACCCAGTACTTC. The entire variable domain, with the rest obtained from reference TRBV11-3 and TRBJ2-5, is as follows: EAGVVQSPRYKIIEKKQPVAFWCNPISGHNTLYWYLQNLGQGPELLIRYENEEAVDDSQLPKDRFSAERLKGVDSTLKIQPAELGDSAVYLCASTIYGAGETQYFGPGTRLLVL.

This chain links TRBV6-2 or TRBV6-3 with TRBJ2-3; 14 bases fit TRBD2. V lost 6 bases, J lost 8 bases, and 4 bases stayed unmatched. Germline V CDR1 and CDR2: MNHEY, SVGEGT. CDR3 size: 14 residues. The CDR3 sequence: CASSPGLAGVTQYF. CDR3 nucleotides: TGTGCCAGCAGCCCGGGACTAGCGGGGGTTACGCAGTATTTT.

This clonotype was picked up a small number of times. The chain uses TRBV7-9 and TRBJ1-6, with D maybe TRBD1 (5 bases). The ends were cut back, 2 bases at V and 5 bases at J, with 22 bases in the middle. Germline CDR1 and CDR2: SEHNR and FQNEAQ (reference sequence). The CDR3 is 19 residues long. The CDR3 coding sequence is TGTGCCAGCAGCTTATTAGGAAATTCGAGGGGCCCGAATAATTCACCCCTCCACTTT. Translation gives CASSLLGNSRGPNNSPLHF. Based on the CDR3 plus reference TRBV7-9 and TRBJ1-6, the full variable domain is DTGVSQNPRHKITKRGQNVTFRCDPISEHNRLYWYRQTLGQGPEFLTYFQNEAQLEKSRLLSDRFSAERPKGSFSTLEIQRTEQGDSAMYLCASSLLGNSRGPNNSPLHFGNGTRLTVT.

In DNA form, the CDR3 reads TGTGCCAGCAGCTCGGGGACAGGGTATTCACCCCTCCACTTT. This codes for CASSSGTGYSPLHF. This chain connects TRBV7-9 to TRBJ1-6; 9 bases align to TRBD1. The CDR3 sequence is 14 residues long. Unmatched junction bases numbered 3, after V lost 4 bases and J lost 8 bases. Germline V gene sequence: CDR1 SEHNR, CDR2 FQNEAQ (reference sequence). Variable domain in full (rest from reference TRBV7-9 and TRBJ1-6): DTGVSQNPRHKITKRGQNVTFRCDPISEHNRLYWYRQTLGQGPEFLTYFQNEAQLEKSRLLSDRFSAERPKGSFSTLEIQRTEQGDSAMYLCASSSGTGYSPLHFGNGTRLTVT.

This clonotype was observed a few times. This chain links TRBV19 with TRBJ1-6; D is uncertain. The CDR3 spans 15 residues. Germline V gene sequence: CDR1 LNHDA, CDR2 SQIVND (reference sequence). Trimming removed 6 bases from V and 9 bases from J, with 18 bases in between. CDR3 amino acids: CASRHLAGMGSPLHF. The CDR3 nucleotides are TGTGCCAGTAGACACCTCGCGGGTATGGGTTCACCCCTCCACTTT.

The V gene is TRBV2, the J gene TRBJ2-2; no definite D call. The CDR3 length is 15 residues. Trimming took off 4 bases at V and 0 bases at J, with 9 bases between the two ends. Germline CDR1 is SNHLY and CDR2 is FYNNEI. CDR3 sequence reads: CASSGVPANTGELFF. In DNA, the CDR3 is TGTGCCAGCAGTGGGGTCCCCGCGAACACCGGGGAGCTGTTTTTT.

The rearrangement uses TRBV9 and TRBJ2-5; 15 bases agree with TRBD2. The junction had 5 bases not matched to a gene; V was cut back by 3 bases and J by 2 bases. The germline CDR1 and CDR2 sequences are SGDLS and YYNGEE. The CDR3 loop spans 17 amino acids. The DNA of the CDR3 is TGTGCCAGCAGCGGGGGGACTAGCGGGGGGTTACAAGAGACCCAGTACTTC. Protein product: CASSGGTSGGLQETQYF.

The chain uses TRBV20-1 and TRBJ2-1, with 8 bases lining up with TRBD2. Germline-derived CDR1 and CDR2 are DFQATT and SNEGSKA (reference sequence). V shed 3 bases, J shed 10 bases, and the junction held 17 bases outside the gene matches. There are 16 residues in the CDR3. The CDR3 spells CSASDILAATAKEQFF. The CDR3 DNA reads as TGCAGTGCTAGCGACATACTAGCGGCTACGGCGAAGGAGCAGTTCTTC.

The chain uses TRBV6-1 and TRBJ1-1; D is undetermined. The CDR3 is made up of 14 amino acids. Germline-derived CDR1 and CDR2 are MNHNS and SASEGT. Trimming removed 2 bases from V and 9 bases from J, with 16 bases in between. In DNA form, the CDR3 reads TGTGCCAGCAGTGAACTACCCACCGTCGGCCAAGCTTTCTTT. It translates to CASSELPTVGQAFF.

V and J are TRBV10-2 and TRBJ1-6; TRBD1 is a possible D gene (6 bases). V was shortened by 4 bases and J by 5 bases, with 12 bases between the two germline ends. Per the germline V gene, CDR1 is WSHSY and CDR2 is SAAADI. The CDR3 contains 15 residues. The CDR3 nucleotides read TGCGCCAGCAGTGTGATAGGACAGAATAATTCACCCCTCCACTTT. Protein: CASSVIGQNNSPLHF.

The gene calls are TRBV19 and TRBJ2-5; 13 bases line up with TRBD2. Germline V gene sequence: CDR1 LNHDA, CDR2 SQIVND (reference sequence). The CDR3 runs 17 residues. V was clipped by 4 bases and J by 4 bases; unmatched bases: 9. DNA of the CDR3: TGTGCCAGTAGTAGGCAGCGGGGACTAGCGGGAATAGAGACCCAGTACTTC. As protein: CASSRQRGLAGIETQYF.

The chain links TRBV7-9 to TRBJ1-1; D is perhaps TRBD1 (5 bases). V lost 3 bases and J lost 4, with 12 bases in between. The length of the CDR3 is 14 residues. Germline CDR1 SEHNR, CDR2 FQNEAQ (reference sequence). The CDR3 coding sequence is TGTGCCAGCAGCTTCTTCCAGGGCCGCACTGAAGCTTTCTTT. This sequence encodes CASSFFQGRTEAFF.

This sequence joins TRBV19 and TRBJ1-2; D gene ambiguous. The CDR3 consists of 12 residues. Germline V gives CDR1 LNHDA, CDR2 SQIVND (reference sequence). Trimming shortened V by 3 bases and J by 3 bases, and 5 bases separated the two germline ends. The CDR3 spells CASSIKDYGYTF. CDR3 nucleotides: TGTGCCAGTAGTATTAAAGACTATGGCTACACCTTC.

This clonotype was detected only a few times. This chain joins TRBV20-1 and TRBJ1-4, with D hard to call. With 5 bases removed from V and 6 bases from J, the gap between germline ends came to 7 bases. The CDR3 consists of 11 residues. The germline gives CDR1 DFQATT, CDR2 SNEGSKA (reference sequence). The CDR3 sequence is CSAEDYEKLFF. The DNA for the CDR3 is TGCAGTGCTGAGGACTATGAAAAACTGTTTTTT.

The J gene is TRBJ1-2, the V gene TRBV20-1; D unresolved. This CDR3 has 13 amino acids. The germline V gene has CDR1 DFQATT and CDR2 SNEGSKA (reference sequence). V shed 1 base and J shed 2 bases, with 8 bases lying between them. CDR3 region: CSARAYQNYGYTF. For the CDR3, the DNA is TGCAGTGCTAGAGCGTATCAGAACTATGGCTACACCTTC.

The genes are TRBV11-2 and TRBJ1-2; possibly TRBD1 for D (6 bases). There are 16 residues in the CDR3. Trimming shortened V by 0 bases and J by 6 bases, and 17 bases separated the two germline ends. CDR1 and CDR2 (germline): SGHAT, FQNNGV. The CDR3 nucleotides read TGTGCCAGCAGCTTAGATCTTACAGGGAGGACGGATGGCTACACCTTC. Amino acid sequence: CASSLDLTGRTDGYTF.

This chain joins TRBV6-2 or TRBV6-3 and TRBJ2-3; D is possibly TRBD2 (6 bases). Trimming removed 1 base from V and 5 bases from J, with 16 bases in between. Per the germline V gene, CDR1 is MNHEY and CDR2 is SVGEGT. This CDR3 contains 16 residues. The CDR3 loop is CASSYFALAGRDTQYF. In DNA form, the CDR3 reads TGTGCCAGCAGTTACTTTGCTCTGGCGGGAAGAGATACGCAGTATTTT.

The V and J genes are TRBV20-1 and TRBJ1-2, with D possibly TRBD1 on 5 matching bases. CDR1 and CDR2 (germline): DFQATT, SNEGSKA (reference sequence). Trimming took off 4 bases at V and 8 bases at J, with 17 bases between the two ends. The CDR3 totals 13 residues. CDR3: CSATGDLERGYTF. CDR3 nucleotides: TGCAGTGCTACTGGGGACCTAGAGAGGGGCTACACCTTC.

This clonotype was picked up one time. The rearrangement links TRBV5-1 to TRBJ2-7, with 7 bases identical to TRBD1. There are 14 residues in the CDR3. Germline V gene lookup returns CDR1 SGHRS and CDR2 YFSETQ. V shed 1 base and J 4 bases; nucleotides not matched to a gene: 5. The CDR3 region is CASSLPGQLYEQYF. In DNA form, the CDR3 reads TGCGCCAGCAGCTTGCCGGGACAGCTGTACGAGCAGTACTTC. Filled out from reference TRBV5-1 and TRBJ2-7, the complete variable domain reads KAGVTQTPRYLIKTRGQQVTLSCSPISGHRSVSWYQQTPGQGLQFLFEYFSETQRNKGNFPGRFSGRQFSNSRSEMNVSTLELGDSALYLCASSLPGQLYEQYFGPGTRLTVT.

The chain is built from TRBV28 and TRBJ2-7; 15 bases map to TRBD2. The trim removed 5 bases at V and 4 bases at J, leaving 3 bases unmatched. The CDR3 loop spans 15 amino acids. The germline CDR1 and CDR2 sequences are MDHEN and SYDVKM. The chain's CDR3 is CASSPGTSGGYEQYF. For the CDR3, the DNA is TGTGCCAGCAGTCCCGGGACTAGCGGGGGGTACGAGCAGTACTTC.